Listed here are 8 T cell receptor beta chains from one sample, sequenced in a study of T cell responses to AZD1222 COVID-19 vaccine. Measured with immunoSEQ multiplex PCR; TCRdb has only the in-frame clones, and not every one. This table has around 99,000 clones, around 87% appearing once. The sample was peripheral blood, taken 28 days after the second AZD1222 dose. These TCRs come from an adult who received the AZD1222 COVID-19 vaccine.

The chain recombines TRBV2 with TRBJ2-1; D uncertain. V lost 7 bases to trimming and J lost 7 bases, with 14 bases between them. The CDR3 runs 13 residues. Germline V CDR1 and CDR2: SNHLY, FYNNEI. CDR3 bases: TGTGCCAGCACTCCTTTTCAGAGGAATGAGCAGTTCTTC. Encoded protein: CASTPFQRNEQFF.

The CDR3 DNA reads TGTGCCAGCAGTTTAGTAGGGAGAGAAGCTTTCTTT. Its protein product is CASSLVGREAFF. The chain joins TRBV27 to TRBJ1-1; D is unresolved. The germline gives CDR1 MNHEY, CDR2 SMNVEV (reference sequence). Trimming left V 2 bases short and J 8 bases short, with 9 bases between. This CDR3 contains 12 residues.

This chain connects TRBV7-2 to TRBJ1-2, with D perhaps TRBD1 (5 bases). Trimming stripped 3 bases from V and 8 bases from J, with 13 bases between. The length of the CDR3 is 13 residues. Per germline, CDR1 SGHTA and CDR2 FQGNSA. CDR3 amino acids: CASSFRADSGYTF. CDR3 DNA: TGTGCCAGCAGCTTCAGGGCCGACTCGGGCTACACCTTC.

The J gene is TRBJ2-7, the V gene TRBV28, with 12 bases identical to TRBD2. CDR1 and CDR2 (germline): MDHEN, SYDVKM. The V gene end was trimmed by 7 bases and the J gene end by 3 bases; junction bases not matched to a gene: 7. The CDR3 loop spans 15 amino acids. CDR3 residues: CASKLAGGPNYEQYF. The CDR3 bases are TGTGCCAGCAAACTAGCGGGAGGCCCAAACTACGAGCAGTACTTC.

This chain uses TRBV6-2 or TRBV6-3 with TRBJ1-2, with a tentative D call TRBD1 (5 bases). V lost 0 bases to trimming and J lost 7 bases, with 18 bases between them. Germline V gene data show CDR1 as MNHEY and CDR2 as SVGEGT. The CDR3 has 16 residues. The CDR3 sequence is CASSYSRGSSGFGYTF. DNA for the CDR3: TGTGCCAGCAGTTACTCGAGGGGATCCAGTGGCTTTGGCTACACCTTC.

DNA of the CDR3: TGTGCCAGCAGTTATAGGGTAGGGGAAGAGACCCAGTACTTC. Its protein is CASSYRVGEETQYF. The chain couples TRBV6-2 or TRBV6-3 to TRBJ2-5; maybe TRBD1 (5 bases). The CDR3 spans 14 residues. V was pared by 3 bases and J by 3 bases, with 11 bases between. Germline V gives CDR1 MNHEY, CDR2 SVGEGT.

The rearrangement joins TRBV3-1 (or the pseudogene TRBV3-2) to TRBJ1-5; perhaps TRBD1 as D (5 bases). The CDR3 totals 15 residues. Germline lookup yields CDR1 LGHDT and CDR2 YNNKEL (reference sequence). Between the trimmed V and J ends, which lost 6 bases and 9 bases, there was a span of 21 bases. CDR3 DNA: TGTGCCAGCAGTCCGTCCCGGGGCCCTGGAGGGCCCCAGCATTTT. Its translation is CASSPSRGPGGPQHF.

V is TRBV3-1 (or the pseudogene TRBV3-2) and J is TRBJ2-5; 15 nucleotides align to TRBD2. With 4 bases clipped from V and 5 bases from J, the junction kept 8 bases outside the gene matches. CDR3 length: 17 amino acids. Germline V gene sequence: CDR1 LGHDT, CDR2 YNNKEL (reference sequence). This CDR3 reads CASSPRTSGRAWETQYF. CDR3 DNA: TGTGCCAGCAGCCCTCGGACTAGCGGGAGGGCCTGGGAGACCCAGTACTTC.